The entry that follows covers one T cell receptor beta chain sequence. The study ran its PCR with 60 Vbeta and 13 Jbeta primers. Assay used: immunoSEQ multiplex PCR; TCRdb lists only in-frame clones, some missing. The top ten hold 1.5% of the sample, which has 95,000 to 150,000 clones, roughly 82% seen once. This entry is derived from a study of cytomegalovirus exposure and HLA in healthy donors. The CDR3 has 15 amino acids. In germline, CDR1 is LNHDA, CDR2 SQIVND (reference sequence). Losses at the gene ends were 1 base for V and 2 bases for J; bases not matched to a gene: 3. Material: PBMCs. This receptor was identified in a woman aged 18-30 years in good health and CMV-seronegative. The V call is TRBV19, the J call TRBJ2-7, with TRBD1 identical over 9 bases. The chain's CDR3 is CASSIGRQGAYEQYF. CDR3 coding DNA: TGTGCCAGTAGTATAGGTAGACAGGGGGCCTACGAGCAGTACTTC.